A selection of T cell receptor beta chains follows, all from one sample in a study of T cell responses to AZD1222 COVID-19 vaccine. Produced via immunoSEQ multiplex PCR; TCRdb's table is partial and in-frame only. The sample carries about 120,000 clones, roughly 92% recorded once. The input for sequencing was peripheral blood, taken 28 days after the second AZD1222 dose. These TCRs come from an adult who received the AZD1222 COVID-19 vaccine. Both conserved end residues are part of each CDR3. A D gene is named only where the DNA matches it firmly. Part of the rows lack a size; the others show once, few, many or a class for expanded clones.

abundance	d_gene	v_gene	j_gene	CDR3aa	CDR3nt
-	-	TRBV20-1	TRBJ2-1	CSAAGNEQFF	TGCAGTGCAGCAGGGAATGAGCAGTTCTTC
-	TRBD1	TRBV4-1	TRBJ2-2	CASSQDTGTGYTGELFF	TGCGCCAGCAGCCAAGATACGGGGACAGGGTACACCGGGGAGCTGTTTTTT
-	TRBD1	TRBV7-3	TRBJ2-1	CASSLRGQPYNEQFF	TGTGCCAGCAGCTTAAGGGGACAGCCCTACAATGAGCAGTTCTTC
-	-	TRBV5-1	TRBJ2-7	CASSPQTYEQYF	TGCGCCAGCAGCCCGCAGACCTACGAGCAGTACTTC
-	-	TRBV27	TRBJ2-7	CASSPDTPYEQYF	TGTGCCAGCAGTCCTGACACCCCCTACGAGCAGTACTTC
-	TRBD2	TRBV7-6	TRBJ2-1	CASSRPGTSGFESYNEQFF	TGTGCCAGCAGCAGGCCCGGGACTAGCGGGTTTGAGTCCTACAATGAGCAGTTCTTC
-	TRBD2	TRBV3-1/TRBV3-2	TRBJ2-7	CASTRLSGGAIYEQYF	TGTGCCAGCACCAGACTTAGCGGGGGGGCGATCTACGAGCAGTACTTC
once	TRBD1	TRBV7-9	TRBJ1-2	CASSLAGTDYGYTF	TGTGCCAGCAGCTTAGCTGGGACAGACTATGGCTACACCTTC
once	-	TRBV21-1	TRBJ2-1	CGQEGYNEQFF	TGTGGGCAGGAGGGCTACAATGAGCAGTTCTTC
-	-	TRBV2	TRBJ2-2	CASSLATVYTGELFF	TGTGCCAGCAGTCTAGCCACCGTGTATACCGGGGAGCTGTTTTTT
few	-	TRBV7-9	TRBJ2-7	CASSFEASEQYF	TGTGCCAGCAGCTTCGAGGCAAGCGAGCAGTACTTC
-	-	TRBV7-6	TRBJ1-6	CASSSVFYNSPLHF	TGTGCCAGCAGCTCGGTATTCTATAATTCACCCCTCCACTTT
once	TRBD1	TRBV18	TRBJ2-5	CASSRPGQGARETQYF	TGTGCCAGCTCACGCCCGGGACAGGGGGCGAGAGAGACCCAGTACTTC
-	-	TRBV18	TRBJ2-1	CASSPGNSRDEQFF	TGTGCCAGCTCACCCGGGAATAGCAGAGATGAGCAGTTCTTC
-	-	TRBV5-1	TRBJ2-1	CASSRSGLSYNEQFF	TGCGCCAGCAGCCGGAGCGGCTTATCCTACAATGAGCAGTTCTTC
-	-	TRBV16	TRBJ1-1	CASSQSRLNTEAFF	TGTGCCAGCAGCCAGTCCAGGCTTAACACTGAAGCTTTCTTT
-	-	TRBV5-1	TRBJ2-1	CASSLSGFYNEQFF	TGCGCCAGCAGCTTATCAGGGTTCTACAATGAGCAGTTCTTC
-	TRBD1	TRBV28	TRBJ2-3	CASSPGTAFTDTQYF	TGTGCCAGCAGTCCCGGGACAGCCTTTACAGATACGCAGTATTTT
once	-	TRBV27	TRBJ1-2	CASSQGPGTFYGYTF	TGTGCCAGCAGCCAGGGCCCAGGGACCTTTTATGGCTACACCTTC